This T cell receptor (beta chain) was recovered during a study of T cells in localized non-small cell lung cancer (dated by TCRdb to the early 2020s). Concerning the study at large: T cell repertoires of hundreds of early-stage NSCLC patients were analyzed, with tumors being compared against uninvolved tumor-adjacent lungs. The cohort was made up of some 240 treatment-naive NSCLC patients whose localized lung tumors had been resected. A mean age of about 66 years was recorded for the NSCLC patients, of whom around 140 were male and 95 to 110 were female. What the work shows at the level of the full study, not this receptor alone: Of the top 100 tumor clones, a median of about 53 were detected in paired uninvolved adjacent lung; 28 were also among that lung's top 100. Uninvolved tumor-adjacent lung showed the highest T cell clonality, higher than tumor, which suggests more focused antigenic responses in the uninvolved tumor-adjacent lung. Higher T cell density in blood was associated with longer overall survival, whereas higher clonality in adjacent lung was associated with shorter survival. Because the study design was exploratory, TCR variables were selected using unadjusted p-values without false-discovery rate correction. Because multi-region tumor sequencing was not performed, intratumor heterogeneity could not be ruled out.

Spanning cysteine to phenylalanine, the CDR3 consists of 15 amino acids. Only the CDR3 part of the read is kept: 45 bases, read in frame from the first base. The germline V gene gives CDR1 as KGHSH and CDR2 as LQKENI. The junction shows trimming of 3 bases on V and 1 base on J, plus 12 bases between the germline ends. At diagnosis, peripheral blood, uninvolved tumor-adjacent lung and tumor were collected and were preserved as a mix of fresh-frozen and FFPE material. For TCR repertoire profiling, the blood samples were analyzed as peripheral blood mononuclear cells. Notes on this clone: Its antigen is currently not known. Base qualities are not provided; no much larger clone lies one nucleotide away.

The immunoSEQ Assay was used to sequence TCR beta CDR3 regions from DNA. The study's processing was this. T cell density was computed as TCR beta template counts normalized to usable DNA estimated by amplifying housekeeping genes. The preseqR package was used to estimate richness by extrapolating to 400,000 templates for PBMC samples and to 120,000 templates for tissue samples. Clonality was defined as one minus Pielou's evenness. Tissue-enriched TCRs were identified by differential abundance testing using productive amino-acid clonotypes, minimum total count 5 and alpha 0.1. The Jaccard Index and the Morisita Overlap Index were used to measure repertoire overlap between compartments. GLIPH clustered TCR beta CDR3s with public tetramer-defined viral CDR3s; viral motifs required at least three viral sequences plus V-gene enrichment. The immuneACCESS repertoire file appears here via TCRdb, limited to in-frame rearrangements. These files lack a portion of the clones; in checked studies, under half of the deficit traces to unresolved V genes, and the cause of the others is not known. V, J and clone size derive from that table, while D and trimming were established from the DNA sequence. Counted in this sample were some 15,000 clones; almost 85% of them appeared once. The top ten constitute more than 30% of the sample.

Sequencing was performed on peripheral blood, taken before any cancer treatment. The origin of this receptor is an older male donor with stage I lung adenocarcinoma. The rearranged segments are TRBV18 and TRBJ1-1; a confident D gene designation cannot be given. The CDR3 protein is CASSPNPPGNTEAFF. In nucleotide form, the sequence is TGTGCCAGCTCACCGAACCCCCCCGGGAACACTGAAGCTTTCTTT.